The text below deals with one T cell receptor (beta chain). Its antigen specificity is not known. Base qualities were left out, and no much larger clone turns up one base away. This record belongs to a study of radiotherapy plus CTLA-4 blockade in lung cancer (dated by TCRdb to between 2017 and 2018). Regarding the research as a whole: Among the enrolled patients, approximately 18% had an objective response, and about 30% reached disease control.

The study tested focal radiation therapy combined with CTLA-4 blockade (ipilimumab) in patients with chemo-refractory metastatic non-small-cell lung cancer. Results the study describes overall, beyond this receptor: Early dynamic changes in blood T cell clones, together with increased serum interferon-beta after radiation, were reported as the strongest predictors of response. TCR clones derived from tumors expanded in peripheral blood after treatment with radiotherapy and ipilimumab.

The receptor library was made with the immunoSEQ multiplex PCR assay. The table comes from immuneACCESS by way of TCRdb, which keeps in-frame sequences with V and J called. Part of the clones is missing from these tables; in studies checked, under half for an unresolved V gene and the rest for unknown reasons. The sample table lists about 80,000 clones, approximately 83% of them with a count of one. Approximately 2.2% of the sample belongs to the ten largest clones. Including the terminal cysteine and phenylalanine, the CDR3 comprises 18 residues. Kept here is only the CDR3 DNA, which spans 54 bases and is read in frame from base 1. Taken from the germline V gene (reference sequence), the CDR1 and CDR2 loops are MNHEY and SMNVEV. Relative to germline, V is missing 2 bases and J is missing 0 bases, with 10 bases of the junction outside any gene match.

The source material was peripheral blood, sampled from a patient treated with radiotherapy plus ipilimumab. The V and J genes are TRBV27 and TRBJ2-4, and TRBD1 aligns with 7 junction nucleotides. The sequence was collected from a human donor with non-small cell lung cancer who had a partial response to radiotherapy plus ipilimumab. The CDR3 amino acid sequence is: CASSLNRGEGLAKNIQYF. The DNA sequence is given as TGTGCCAGCAGTTTAAACAGGGGAGAAGGTCTAGCCAAAAACATTCAGTACTTC.